The T cell receptor beta chain described here comes from a study of Graves' ophthalmopathy and Graves' hyperthyroidism. This clonotype was counted a single time. Its target is unknown. Germline is not matched at one junction end, which may reflect a read error. Donors with ophthalmopathy: moderate-to-severe activity, CAS ≥3, NOSPECS ≥4, duration under 3 months. Clinical symptoms, serum thyroxine, TRAb, thyroid ultrasound and orbital computed tomography were relied on for diagnosis. PBMCs were isolated from a roughly 10 ml sample of fresh peripheral blood. General study results and limits: Ophthalmopathy progression cases were predicted by the model with approximately 66% sensitivity and approximately 76% specificity.

From RNA, the CDR3 regions of TCR beta chains were amplified and sequenced. First-round RT-PCR employed HTBI primers, with a second-round multiplex PCR after it. TCRdb analysed the multiplex PCR reads with MiXCR anew, one entry per CDR3 protein. The sample carries 660,000 or so distinct CDR3 sequences, just over 40% recorded once. This TCR derives from an adult man with Graves' ophthalmopathy. Sequencing used peripheral blood.

The CDR3 is CASSPDPPNTEASF. For the CDR3, the DNA is TGTGCCAGCAGTCCGGACCCACCGAACACTGAAGCTTCCTTT. The gene calls are TRBV9 and TRBJ1-1, with D hard to call. The CDR3 covers 14 residues. Germline CDR1 is SGDLS and CDR2 is YYNGEE.